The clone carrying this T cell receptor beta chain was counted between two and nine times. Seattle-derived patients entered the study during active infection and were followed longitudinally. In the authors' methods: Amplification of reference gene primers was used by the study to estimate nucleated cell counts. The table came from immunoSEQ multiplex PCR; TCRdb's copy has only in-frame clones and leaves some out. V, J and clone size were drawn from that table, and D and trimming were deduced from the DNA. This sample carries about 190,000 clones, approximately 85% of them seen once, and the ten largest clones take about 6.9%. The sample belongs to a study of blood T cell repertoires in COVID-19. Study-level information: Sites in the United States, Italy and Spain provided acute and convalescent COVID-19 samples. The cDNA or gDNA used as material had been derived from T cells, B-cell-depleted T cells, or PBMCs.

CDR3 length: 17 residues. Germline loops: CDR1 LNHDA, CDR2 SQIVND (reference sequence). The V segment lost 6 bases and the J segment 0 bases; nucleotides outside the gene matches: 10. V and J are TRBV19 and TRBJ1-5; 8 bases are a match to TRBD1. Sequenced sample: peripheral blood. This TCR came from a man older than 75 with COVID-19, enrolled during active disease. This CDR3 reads CASSRDRGTYSNQPQHF. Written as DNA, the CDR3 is TGTGCCAGTAGCCGTGACAGGGGAACATATAGCAATCAGCCCCAGCATTTT.